This T cell receptor (beta chain) came from a study of shared clonotypes between healthy human individuals. About the study: Per donor, three plates held CD4 naive cells, three held CD4 memory, two held CD8 naive and one held CD8 memory.

Sequencing used immunoSEQ multiplex PCR; TCRdb keeps in-frame clones, though not all of them. In the table there are about 1.4 million clones, around 97% of which are singletons. Source material: naive CD4+ T cells sorted from blood. Indicated subset: CD45RA+ positively selected. The source is a young man in good health.

This CDR3 reads CASSSASGSPYEQYF. The CDR3 DNA reads TGTGCCAGCAGCTCGGCTAGCGGGAGTCCCTACGAGCAGTACTTC. The chain joins TRBV5-4 to TRBJ2-7; the match to TRBD2 covers 10 bases. Germline-derived CDR1 and CDR2 are SGHNT and YYREEE (reference sequence). Trimming cost V 3 bases and J 2 bases; bases outside gene matches: 5. This CDR3 is built from 15 residues.